This T cell receptor (beta chain) comes out of a study of Graves' ophthalmopathy and Graves' hyperthyroidism. Study findings and constraints: Appearing in blood as well were most expanded thyroid clonotypes above 0.001 frequency.

The sample holds many counts of this clonotype. Antigen specificity is unknown. RNA transcripts served as template for amplifying TCR beta CDR3 sequences. After a first-round RT-PCR with HTBI primers, a second-round multiplex PCR was run. TCRdb redid the calling of the multiplex PCR reads with MiXCR, one entry per CDR3 protein. The table has around 1.1 million distinct CDR3 sequences, about 36% seen once. Sequenced input: peripheral blood or thyroid tissue (not recorded which). The receptor's source is an adult man with Graves' hyperthyroidism.

The chain's CDR3 is CASSAYPGVEAFF. In DNA form, the CDR3 reads TGTGCCAGTAGTGCTTATCCGGGGGTGGAAGCTTTCTTT. The chain recombines TRBV19 with TRBJ1-1, with D possibly TRBD1 on 5 matching bases. The CDR3 has 13 amino acids. The germline CDR1 and CDR2 sequences are LNHDA and SQIVND (reference sequence). V was cut by 5 bases and J by 8 bases, with 15 bases left in between.